The sequence of this T cell receptor (beta chain) was determined in a study of cytomegalovirus exposure and HLA in healthy donors. Study at large: An earlier analysis identified 117 million unique TCR beta sequences in some 180 million T cells.

The CDR3 is 18 residues long. Germline assignment: CDR1 SGHKS and CDR2 YYEKEE (reference sequence). V was clipped by 2 bases and J by 2 bases, with 20 bases between them. This clone was seen just once. Amplification used 60 Vbeta primers and 13 Jbeta primers. The protocol was immunoSEQ multiplex PCR, while the TCRdb copy is restricted to in-frame clones and leaves out a portion. Among over 100,000 clones listed, roughly 72% were seen once. The sample consisted of PBMCs. This TCR derives from a male donor in good health and CMV-seronegative. V usage is TRBV5-5 and J usage is TRBJ1-5; no firm D call. Here the CDR3 reads CASSFDPLGGSGNQPQHF. The CDR3 DNA follows: TGTGCCAGCAGCTTTGACCCATTAGGCGGAAGTGGCAATCAGCCCCAGCATTTT.